A selection of T cell receptor beta chains follows, all from one sample in a study of blood T cell repertoires in COVID-19. Method: immunoSEQ multiplex PCR; TCRdb's copy keeps in-frame clones and lacks some. The table includes some 200,000 clones, about 85% detected once. Sequencing was carried out using peripheral blood. The receptors stem from a man in his 60s with COVID-19, enrolled during active disease. The CDR3 runs from the conserved cysteine through the conserved F or W. Each record gives: CDR3 length, V gene, J gene, clone size, D gene, CDR3 DNA, CDR3 protein. D genes are given only for firm matches. Only some rows state a clone size, as once, few, many or a class for expanded clones.

15	TRBV7-2	TRBJ2-1	-	-	TGTGCCAGCAGCTTATTAGGGACTTGGTTAGGGGAGCAGTTCTTC	CASSLLGTWLGEQFF
16	TRBV11-2	TRBJ1-2	-	TRBD1	TGTGCCAGCAGCTTAGATAGGGACAGGGGGATCAAGGGCTACACCTTC	CASSLDRDRGIKGYTF
22	TRBV4-1	TRBJ2-1	-	TRBD2	TGCGCCAGCAGCCAAGTAGATGGGGGCAGAGGACTAGCGGGAGGGCCGCGAAATGAGCAGTTCTTC	CASSQVDGGRGLAGGPRNEQFF
15	TRBV2	TRBJ1-6	-	TRBD1	TGTGCCAGCAGTGAAGGACAGGGGGGTTATTCACCCCTCCACTTT	CASSEGQGGYSPLHF
15	TRBV4-2	TRBJ1-4	-	TRBD1	TGTGCCAGCAGCCCAGGGGGACAGGGGAATGAAAAACTGTTTTTT	CASSPGGQGNEKLFF
13	TRBV5-4	TRBJ2-7	-	-	TGTGCCAGCAGCTTGCGAGGCTCCTACGAGCAGTACTTC	CASSLRGSYEQYF
14	TRBV30	TRBJ2-7	few	-	TGTGCCTGGAGTGTCCCCCCCCAAACCTACGAGCAGTACTTC	CAWSVPPQTYEQYF
12	TRBV30	TRBJ1-1	once	-	TGTGCCTGGAGTGGGGGGGGAACTGAAGCTTTCTTT	CAWSGGGTEAFF
15	TRBV4-3	TRBJ1-2	-	-	TGCGCCAGCAGCCAAAGCCCCGGGTCCTCCTATGGCTACACCTTC	CASSQSPGSSYGYTF
16	TRBV5-1	TRBJ2-4	-	-	TGCGCCAGCAGCTTGGGACACAACCTAGCCAAAAACATTCAGTACTTC	CASSLGHNLAKNIQYF
16	TRBV27	TRBJ1-1	-	-	TGTGCCAGCAGTCTCCAACGGAGGAGAATCGACACTGAAGCTTTCTTT	CASSLQRRRIDTEAFF
13	TRBV12-3/TRBV12-4	TRBJ1-3	-	-	TGTGCCAGCAGTCCTTCGGGGGGAAACACCATATATTTT	CASSPSGGNTIYF
11	TRBV20-1	TRBJ2-5	-	-	TGCAGTGCTAGAGATCAGGAGACCCAGTACTTC	CSARDQETQYF
12	TRBV2	TRBJ1-2	-	-	TGTGCCACAGGACAGAATAACTATGGCTACACCTTC	CATGQNNYGYTF
15	TRBV12-5	TRBJ2-1	-	TRBD1	TGTGCTAGTGGTTTGGGGACAGGGCCCTACAATGAGCAGTTCTTC	CASGLGTGPYNEQFF
11	TRBV5-6	TRBJ1-2	-	-	TGTGCCAGCAGTCACAGCTATGGCTACACCTTC	CASSHSYGYTF
15	TRBV2	TRBJ1-5	few	-	TGTGCCAGCAGTGAAATCAAGGGGAGGAATCAGCCCCAGCATTTT	CASSEIKGRNQPQHF
16	TRBV27	TRBJ2-1	-	TRBD1	TGTGCCAGCAGTTTAGACCGGGACAGGGGTATCACTGAGCAGTTCTTC	CASSLDRDRGITEQFF
15	TRBV24-1	TRBJ2-7	once	TRBD1	TGTGCCACCAGTGATCCCGGGGACAGTCCCAACGAGCAGTACTTC	CATSDPGDSPNEQYF
15	TRBV7-7	TRBJ2-5	-	TRBD1	TGTGCCAGCAGCTTGGGACAGGGGGCAGGGGAGACCCAGTACTTC	CASSLGQGAGETQYF
17	TRBV4-2	TRBJ1-5	-	-	TGTGCCAGCAGCCAAGATCCTAACCAAGATAGCAATCAGCCCCAGCATTTT	CASSQDPNQDSNQPQHF
16	TRBV4-1	TRBJ2-3	-	TRBD2	TGCGCCAGCAGTCGAGTTAGCGGGAGAAACACAGATACGCAGTATTTT	CASSRVSGRNTDTQYF
12	TRBV12-3/TRBV12-4	TRBJ1-5	once	-	TGTGCCAGCAGTTTATCTTTTCAGCCCCAGCATTTT	CASSLSFQPQHF
14	TRBV27	TRBJ1-2	-	TRBD1	TGTGCCAGCAGTCCTCACAGGGGTAACTATGGCTACACCTTC	CASSPHRGNYGYTF
16	TRBV4-3	TRBJ2-7	-	TRBD1	TGCGCCAGCAGCCAAGATGTAAGGACAGGGGGCACCGAGCAGTACTTC	CASSQDVRTGGTEQYF
15	TRBV5-4	TRBJ2-2	-	-	TGTGCCAGCAGCTTGGGACAGGTGAACACCGGGGAGCTGTTTTTT	CASSLGQVNTGELFF
12	TRBV6-2/TRBV6-3	TRBJ1-1	-	-	TGTGCCAGCAGTCCCTGGAACACTGAAGCTTTCTTT	CASSPWNTEAFF
14	TRBV6-5	TRBJ1-1	-	TRBD1	TGTGCCAGCAGAAAACAGGGGGCAGAAGGTGAAGCTTTCTTT	CASRKQGAEGEAFF
15	TRBV2	TRBJ2-1	-	TRBD1	TGTGCCAGCACCGAGGGGGCCGGAATGGTTAATGAGCAGTTCTTC	CASTEGAGMVNEQFF
15	TRBV2	TRBJ1-4	few	-	TGTGCCAGCAGGGATACAGGGCTCTTCAGGGGAAAACTGTTTTTT	CASRDTGLFRGKLFF
15	TRBV5-1	TRBJ1-5	-	-	TGCGCCAGCAGCCTGCAGGGCGAGGCCTTAGGGGCCCAGCATTTT	CASSLQGEALGAQHF
14	TRBV7-8	TRBJ2-7	-	TRBD1	TGTGCCAGCAGCTCCGGGACAGGGGCCTACGAGCAGTACTTC	CASSSGTGAYEQYF
16	TRBV7-9	TRBJ2-1	-	-	TGTGCCAGCAGCTTATTCGGCGCGGTGGACTACAATGAGCAGTTCTTC	CASSLFGAVDYNEQFF
17	TRBV21-1	TRBJ1-2	-	-	TGTGCCAGCAGCAAAGCGCTTTTCGAAGGACAGGGATGGGGCTACACCTTC	CASSKALFEGQGWGYTF
15	TRBV9	TRBJ1-2	-	TRBD1	TGTGCCAGCAGCGTAGTAAGCAGGGGGGACTATGGCTACACCTTC	CASSVVSRGDYGYTF
13	TRBV7-9	TRBJ1-2	-	-	TGTGCCAGCAGCTTAGACAGCTTCTATGGCTACACCTTC	CASSLDSFYGYTF
14	TRBV30	TRBJ1-1	-	TRBD1	TGTGCCTGGAGTTGGGACAGGGGGGCCACTGAAGCTTTCTTT	CAWSWDRGATEAFF
15	TRBV19	TRBJ2-7	-	-	TGTGCCAGTAGCCCGCTGTCCGACAGTTACTACGAGCAGTACTTC	CASSPLSDSYYEQYF
15	TRBV5-1	TRBJ1-5	-	TRBD1	TGCGCCAGCAGCCAAACAGGGGATAATTATCAGCCCCAGCATTTT	CASSQTGDNYQPQHF
15	TRBV4-1	TRBJ1-2	-	-	TGCGCCAGCAGCCAAGAAAACAGGGTGGCTGGCGGCTACACCTTC	CASSQENRVAGGYTF
15	TRBV5-1	TRBJ2-7	-	TRBD1	TGCGCCAGCAGCAACGGACAGGGGGCTGTCGACGAGCAGTACTTC	CASSNGQGAVDEQYF
14	TRBV5-1	TRBJ2-3	-	-	TGCGCCAGCAGCTTGTACGGACTCACAGATACGCAGTATTTT	CASSLYGLTDTQYF
17	TRBV27	TRBJ1-4	-	-	TGTGCCAGCAGTCCCGGCTACCGACAGGAACGTTCGTGGAAACTGTTTTTT	CASSPGYRQERSWKLFF
14	TRBV6-5	TRBJ2-7	-	TRBD2	TGTGCCAGCAGTTTACAGCGGGAGTTTGGCGAGCAGTACTTC	CASSLQREFGEQYF
17	TRBV27	TRBJ2-2	once	TRBD1	TGTGCCAGCACTCCCAGGGGGCCTCTCCCCTTAACCGGGGAGCTGTTTTTT	CASTPRGPLPLTGELFF
11	TRBV6-5	TRBJ2-1	-	-	TGTGCCAGCACCGTAGGGGGTGAGCAGTTCTTC	CASTVGGEQFF
12	TRBV29-1	TRBJ1-2	-	TRBD1	TGCAGCGTTGGGGCAGGGGGCTATGGCTACACCTTC	CSVGAGGYGYTF
12	TRBV6-1	TRBJ1-3	-	-	TGTGCCAGCAGTGAAGTAAGAAACACCATATATTTT	CASSEVRNTIYF
17	TRBV6-2/TRBV6-3	TRBJ1-1	-	-	TGTGCCAGCAGTCTGTCCGACAGGAGATGGATGAACACTGAAGCTTTCTTT	CASSLSDRRWMNTEAFF
15	TRBV7-7	TRBJ2-5	-	TRBD2	TGTGCCAGCAGCTTGGGACTAGCGCCAGACGAGACCCAGTACTTC	CASSLGLAPDETQYF
14	TRBV6-5	TRBJ2-7	-	TRBD1	TGTGCCAGCAGTTACCGGGACAGTCTTCGCGAGCAGTACTTC	CASSYRDSLREQYF
15	TRBV7-2	TRBJ1-1	-	-	TGTGCCAGCAGCCGCGTATCCAACCCGAACACTGAAGCTTTCTTT	CASSRVSNPNTEAFF
13	TRBV2	TRBJ1-2	-	TRBD1	TGTGCCAGCACGGCCAGGGGGTTCTATGGCTACACCTTC	CASTARGFYGYTF